This TCR beta chain emerged from a study of identical twins. V was shortened by 6 bases and J by 1 base, with 13 bases between the two germline ends. CDR1 and CDR2 (germline): ENHRY, SYGVKD. This CDR3 is built from 14 residues. One entry per CDR3 protein results from TCRdb running MiXCR on the 5' RACE reads. The table has some 660,000 distinct CDR3 sequences, under 9% seen once. In addition, the sample was reused for a study of yellow fever vaccine responses in identical twins.

Sequenced: PBMCs. This chain uses TRBV10-3 with TRBJ2-7; TRBD2 is a possible D gene (6 bases). This TCR derives from a woman under 30 in good health. CDR3 in DNA: TGTGCCATCAGGTCGGGAGTCGGGTCCTACGAGCAGTACTTC. It specifies CAIRSGVGSYEQYF.